This TCR beta chain was identified during a study of blood T cell repertoires in COVID-19. Study as a whole: Both acute and convalescent COVID-19 samples were obtained from the United States, Italy and Spain. T cells, B-cell-depleted T cells, or PBMCs supplied cDNA or gDNA.

Assay: immunoSEQ multiplex PCR; the TCRdb copy retains only in-frame clones and omits some. The table lists some 300,000 clones, around 90% of them singletons, with approximately 4.5% in the top ten. Participants were aged about 18 to 90 years from roughly 25 US areas. The material sequenced was PBMCs or T cells enriched from blood (not recorded which). The sequence was collected from a woman aged 18 to 35 with acute COVID-19.

Here the CDR3 DNA reads TGTGCCAGCTCACCCTCACCGAGGGACAGGGGAAACGAGCAGTACTTC. Its protein product is CASSPSPRDRGNEQYF. The V and J genes are TRBV18 and TRBJ2-7, with 10 positions matching TRBD1. The CDR3 totals 16 residues. The germline gives CDR1 KGHSH, CDR2 LQKENI. J was trimmed by 5 bases and V by 3 bases; bases with no gene match: 10.